The T cell receptor beta chain described here comes from a study of T cells in Graves' hyperthyroidism and ophthalmopathy. An approximately 10 ml volume of fresh peripheral blood provided the PBMCs. Looked up from germline, CDR1 is SNHLY and CDR2 is FYNNEI. The CDR3 length is 11 residues. V lost 6 bases to trimming and J lost 8 bases, with 7 bases between them. TCR beta CDR3 sequences were amplified from RNA transcripts. The HTBI primer set served for first-round RT-PCR of the TCR CDR3. Using its own MiXCR run on the multiplex PCR reads, TCRdb lists one record per CDR3 protein. The sample gives about 480,000 distinct CDR3 sequences, approximately 15% of which show up once; less than 20% is in the top ten. Findings of the study overall: In validation, the model predicted ophthalmopathy. These predictions came a median about 6.8 months before onset. Blood samples included most of the expanded thyroid clonotypes exceeding 0.001. By a 13 V-J model, ophthalmopathy was set apart from stable hyperthyroidism.

This clonotype has at least ten counts. The antigen remains undetermined. Specimen: blood. This TCR came from a woman aged 18-29 years with Graves' hyperthyroidism. V usage is TRBV2 and J usage is TRBJ1-4, with D unclear. CDR3 sequence reads: CASRFQEKLFF. The CDR3 region has the DNA TGTGCCAGCAGGTTTCAGGAAAAACTGTTTTTT.